This entry lists 4 T cell receptor beta chains sequenced from one sample in a study of shared clonotypes between healthy human individuals. Method: immunoSEQ multiplex PCR; TCRdb's copy keeps in-frame clones and lacks some. This sample yields a few million clones, of which approximately 95% are seen a single time; about 0.39% belongs to the top ten. Sequencing was done on a sample of naive CD4+ T cells from PBMCs. Subset reported: CD45RA+ positively selected. Every receptor here comes from a man between 18 and 35 years old in good health. Some clones in this sample may be carry-over from other donors' samples.

The chain has TRBV29-1 and TRBJ2-7; perhaps TRBD1 as D (5 bases). The ends were cut back, 2 bases at V and 7 bases at J, with 18 bases in the middle. There are 14 residues in the CDR3. Germline V CDR1 and CDR2: SQVTM, ANQGSEA. The CDR3 sequence: CSVERSLRSGEQYF. The CDR3 DNA follows: TGCAGCGTTGAAAGGTCTTTAAGATCAGGGGAGCAGTACTTC.

The rearrangement uses TRBV6-5 and TRBJ2-1; D tentatively fits TRBD1 or TRBD2 (7 bases each). This CDR3 region has 15 residues. The germline CDR1 and CDR2 sequences are MNHEY and SVGAGI. The V gene lost 6 bases and the J gene lost 9 bases, with 21 bases spanning the gap. This CDR3 reads CASSPQGGAFGEQFF. CDR3 DNA: TGTGCCAGCAGCCCCCAGGGGGGGGCGTTTGGTGAGCAGTTCTTC.

This chain connects TRBV18 to TRBJ1-2; TRBD1 aligns across 7 bases. Germline V gene lookup returns CDR1 KGHSH and CDR2 LQKENI. This CDR3 contains 15 residues. With 3 bases clipped from V and 3 bases from J, the junction kept 7 bases outside the gene matches. CDR3 in DNA: TGTGCCAGCTCACCCGCGACCGGACAGGACTATGGCTACACCTTC. Amino acids: CASSPATGQDYGYTF. The variable domain in full, completed from reference TRBV18 and TRBJ1-2, reads NAGVMQNPRHLVRRRGQEARLRCSPMKGHSHVYWYRQLPEEGLKFMVYLQKENIIDESGMPKERFSAEFPKEGPSILRIQQVVRGDSAAYFCASSPATGQDYGYTFGSGTRLTVV.

This clone appeared a single time. V usage is TRBV6-6 and J usage is TRBJ1-1, with D hard to call. There are 14 residues in the CDR3. Trimming removed 6 bases from V and 5 bases from J, with 16 bases in between. Germline loops: CDR1 MNHNY, CDR2 SVGAGI (reference sequence). The CDR3 here is CASRPQTGKTEAFF. CDR3 coding DNA: TGTGCCAGCAGACCCCAAACGGGGAAAACTGAAGCTTTCTTT.